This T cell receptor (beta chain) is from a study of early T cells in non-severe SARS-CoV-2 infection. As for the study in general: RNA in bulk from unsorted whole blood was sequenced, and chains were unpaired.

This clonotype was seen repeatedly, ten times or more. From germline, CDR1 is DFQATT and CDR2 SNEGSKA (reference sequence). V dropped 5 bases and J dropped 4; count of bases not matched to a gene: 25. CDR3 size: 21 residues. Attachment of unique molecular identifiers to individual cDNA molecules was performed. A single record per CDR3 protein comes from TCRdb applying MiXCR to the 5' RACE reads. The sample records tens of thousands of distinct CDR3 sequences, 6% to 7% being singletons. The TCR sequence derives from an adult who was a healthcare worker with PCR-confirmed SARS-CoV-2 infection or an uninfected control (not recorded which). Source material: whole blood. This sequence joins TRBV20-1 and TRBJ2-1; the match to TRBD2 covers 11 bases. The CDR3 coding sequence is TGCAGTGCTCGGAGACTGCCGGGACAGGACTTTGGGACTAGCGGATACAATGAGCAGTTCTTC. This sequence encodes CSARRLPGQDFGTSGYNEQFF.